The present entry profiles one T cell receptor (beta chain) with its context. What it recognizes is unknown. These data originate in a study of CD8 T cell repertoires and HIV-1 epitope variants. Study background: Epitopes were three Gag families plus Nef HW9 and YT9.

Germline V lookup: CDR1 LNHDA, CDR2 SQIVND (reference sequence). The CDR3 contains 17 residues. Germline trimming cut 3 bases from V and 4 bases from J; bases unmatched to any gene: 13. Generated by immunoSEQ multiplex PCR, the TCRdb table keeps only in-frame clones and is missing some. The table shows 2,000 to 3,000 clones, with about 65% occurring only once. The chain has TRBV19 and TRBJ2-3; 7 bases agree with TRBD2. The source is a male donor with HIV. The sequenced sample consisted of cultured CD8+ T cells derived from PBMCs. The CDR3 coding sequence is TGTGCCAGTAGTATGAGTAGGATGGGGGGGAGTGCAGATACGCAGTATTTT. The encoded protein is CASSMSRMGGSADTQYF.